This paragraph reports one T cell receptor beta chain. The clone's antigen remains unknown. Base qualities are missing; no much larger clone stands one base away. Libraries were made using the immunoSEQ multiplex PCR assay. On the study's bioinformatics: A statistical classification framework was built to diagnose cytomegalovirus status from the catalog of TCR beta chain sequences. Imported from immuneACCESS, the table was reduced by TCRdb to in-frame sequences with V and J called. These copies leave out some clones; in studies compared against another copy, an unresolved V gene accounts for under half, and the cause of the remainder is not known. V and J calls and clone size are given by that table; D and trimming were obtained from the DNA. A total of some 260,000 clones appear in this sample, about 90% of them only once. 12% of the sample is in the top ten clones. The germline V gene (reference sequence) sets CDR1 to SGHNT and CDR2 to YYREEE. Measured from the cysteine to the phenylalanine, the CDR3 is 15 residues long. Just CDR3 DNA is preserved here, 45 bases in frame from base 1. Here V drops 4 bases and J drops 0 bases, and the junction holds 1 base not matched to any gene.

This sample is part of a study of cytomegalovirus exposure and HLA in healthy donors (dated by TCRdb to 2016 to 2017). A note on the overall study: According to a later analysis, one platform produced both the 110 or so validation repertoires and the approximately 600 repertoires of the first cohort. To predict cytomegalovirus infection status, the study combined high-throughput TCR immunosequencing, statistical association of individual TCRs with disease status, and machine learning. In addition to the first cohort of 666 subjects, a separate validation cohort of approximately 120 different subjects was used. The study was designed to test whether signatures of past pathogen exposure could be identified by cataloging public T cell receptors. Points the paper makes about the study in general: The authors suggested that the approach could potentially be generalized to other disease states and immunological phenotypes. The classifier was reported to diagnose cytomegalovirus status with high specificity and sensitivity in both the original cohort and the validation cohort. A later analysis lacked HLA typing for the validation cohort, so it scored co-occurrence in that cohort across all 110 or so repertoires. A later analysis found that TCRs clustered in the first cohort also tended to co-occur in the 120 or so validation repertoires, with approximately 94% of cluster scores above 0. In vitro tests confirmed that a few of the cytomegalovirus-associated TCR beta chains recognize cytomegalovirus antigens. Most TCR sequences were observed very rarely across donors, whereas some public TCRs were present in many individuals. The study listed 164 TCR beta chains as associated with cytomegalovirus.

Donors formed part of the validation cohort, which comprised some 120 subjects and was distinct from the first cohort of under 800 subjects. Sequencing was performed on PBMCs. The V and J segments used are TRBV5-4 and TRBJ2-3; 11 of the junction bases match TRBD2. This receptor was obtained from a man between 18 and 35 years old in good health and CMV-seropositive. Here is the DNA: TGTGCCAGCAGCCGGACTAGCGGGAGCACAGATACGCAGTATTTT. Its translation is CASSRTSGSTDTQYF.